This T cell receptor beta chain was observed in a study of T cell repertoires in cytomegalovirus infection. TCRdb called the reads again in MiXCR, with one record for every CDR3 protein. The table has 450,000 to 600,000 distinct CDR3 sequences, 33% seen once. This clonotype was seen a handful of times. Its antigen remains unknown. Germline assignment: CDR1 WSHSY and CDR2 SAAADI. The V and J ends lost 2 bases and 2 bases respectively, with 12 bases between them. The CDR3 runs to 15 residues. The material was cultured PBMCs, obtained from culture after CMV antigen stimulation. This chain uses TRBV10-2 with TRBJ1-2; tentative D call: TRBD1 (6 bases). This TCR came from a human donor in good health (CMV status not recorded). Some clones in this sample may be carry-over from other donors' samples. The CDR3 here is CASSEVGAANYGYTF. CDR3 bases: TGCGCCAGCAGTGAGGTGGGGGCAGCCAACTATGGCTACACCTTC.